One sample yielded the 3 T cell receptor beta chains listed below, sequenced in a study of blood T cell repertoires in COVID-19. The protocol was immunoSEQ multiplex PCR, while the TCRdb copy is restricted to in-frame clones and leaves out a portion. The top ten hold under 2.5% of the sample, which has over 200,000 clones, approximately 83% seen once. The specimen sequenced was PBMCs or T cells enriched from blood (not recorded which). The receptors were gathered from a woman in her 50s who had recovered from COVID-19.

The CDR3 coding sequence is TGTGCCAGCAGACAGGGGGCGGGAAGATTTGGGGATGAGCAGTTCTTC. Amino acid sequence: CASRQGAGRFGDEQFF. The chain joins TRBV28 to TRBJ2-1; 9 bases fit TRBD1. V gave up 6 bases and J gave up 8 bases; unmatched junction bases: 14. The CDR3 consists of 16 residues. Germline CDR1 reads MDHEN; CDR2 reads SYDVKM.

The chain couples TRBV15 to TRBJ1-3; possibly TRBD1 for D (6 bases). Trimming took 1 base from V and 0 from J, leaving 10 bases between them. Germline V gives CDR1 LNHNV, CDR2 YYDKDF (reference sequence). This CDR3 has 16 amino acids. The CDR3 is CATSRVATGSGNTIYF. The DNA of the CDR3 is TGTGCCACCAGCAGAGTAGCGACAGGCTCTGGAAACACCATATATTTT.

This chain uses TRBV2 with TRBJ2-3; 8 positions match TRBD2. V dropped 9 bases and J dropped 1; count of bases not matched to a gene: 9. This CDR3 has 15 amino acids. The germline gives CDR1 SNHLY, CDR2 FYNNEI. Here the CDR3 reads CASSNSGRGTDTQYF. CDR3 sequence (DNA): TGTGCCAGTTCTAACTCCGGGAGGGGCACAGATACGCAGTATTTT.